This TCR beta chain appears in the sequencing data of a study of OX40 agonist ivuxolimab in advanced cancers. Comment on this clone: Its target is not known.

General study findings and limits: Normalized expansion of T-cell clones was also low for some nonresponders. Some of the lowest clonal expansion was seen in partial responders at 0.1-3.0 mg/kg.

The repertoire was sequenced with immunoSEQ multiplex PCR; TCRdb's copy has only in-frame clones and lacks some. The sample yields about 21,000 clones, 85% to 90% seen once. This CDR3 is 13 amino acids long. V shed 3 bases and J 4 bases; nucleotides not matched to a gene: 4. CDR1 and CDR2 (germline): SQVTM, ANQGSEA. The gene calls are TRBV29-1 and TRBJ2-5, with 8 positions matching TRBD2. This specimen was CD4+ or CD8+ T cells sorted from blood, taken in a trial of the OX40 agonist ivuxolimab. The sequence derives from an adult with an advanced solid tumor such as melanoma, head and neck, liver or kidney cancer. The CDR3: CSVDPRGGETQYF. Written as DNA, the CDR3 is TGCAGCGTTGACCCACGGGGGGGAGAGACCCAGTACTTC.